This TCR beta chain was sequenced for a study of Graves' ophthalmopathy and Graves' hyperthyroidism. Study conclusions and caveats: The model predicted progression of ophthalmopathy with a sensitivity of approximately 68%, and its specificity was less than 85%. Sensitivity reached roughly 88% and specificity 81.08% for a 13-signature model separating ophthalmopathy from stable hyperthyroidism.

Where ophthalmopathy was absent within 18 months of follow-up, hyperthyroidism was stable. Each diagnosis was determined on the basis of clinical symptoms, serum thyroxine, TRAb, thyroid ultrasound and orbital computed tomography. Note on this clonotype: Its antigen is still unknown.

RNA served as the template for amplifying TCR beta CDR3 regions. Following a first-round RT-PCR that used HTBI primers, a second-round multiplex PCR was carried out. TCRdb processed the multiplex PCR reads anew with MiXCR; each CDR3 protein has one entry. The data show 680,000 or so distinct CDR3 sequences, 22% seen once. The sequenced sample consisted of peripheral blood. The clonotype was recovered from a woman under 30 with stable Graves' hyperthyroidism. Some clones in this sample may be carry-over from other donors' samples.

DNA of the CDR3: TGTGCCTGGACGGACGGGACCTCCTACGAGCAGTACTTC. As protein: CAWTDGTSYEQYF. The rearrangement joins TRBV30 to TRBJ2-7; perhaps D is TRBD1 or TRBD2 (5 bases each). This CDR3 comprises 13 residues. CDR1 GTSNPN and CDR2 SVGIG come from the germline V gene (reference sequence). The V end was cut by 4 bases, the J end by 0 bases, with 10 bases between.